The source of this T cell receptor beta chain is a study of regulatory T cells in long-lasting Graves disease. Study-level findings and limits: New patients shared about a thousand public clonotypes, fewer than the roughly 3,000 shared by persistent patients.

The CDR3 spans 13 residues. Germline loops: CDR1 MNHEY, CDR2 SVGAGI. J gave up 1 base and V 6 bases, and 2 bases lay outside the gene matches. On this clonotype: The antigen remains undetermined. A much larger clone sits a single nucleotide away, making a read error possible.

According to the study, TCR beta libraries were built with iRepertoire HTBI primers and CDR3-region Arm-PCR. TCRdb reprocessed the multiplex PCR reads with MiXCR, giving one entry per CDR3 protein. The sample holds more than 300,000 distinct CDR3 sequences, around 23% seen once. Sample time point: persistent/refractory GD, antithyroid drugs over 5 years with positive TRAb. PBMC-derived RNA was used for the TCR library. The material sequenced was peripheral blood mononuclear cells (PBMCs), taken when the disease was refractory, from a patient treated with antithyroid drugs. The chain joins TRBV6-5 to TRBJ1-1; 7 positions match TRBD1. The TCR sequence derives from a woman between 40 and 50 years old with Graves disease. CDR3 region: CASRYRGNTEAFF. Written as DNA, the CDR3 is TGTGCCAGCAGATACAGGGGGAACACTGAAGCTTTCTTT.